This T cell receptor (beta chain) comes out of a study of a mutant IDH1 vaccine in newly diagnosed glioma. Sequencing was performed with immunoSEQ multiplex PCR; in TCRdb, only in-frame clones are kept and a portion is missing. The table lists roughly 41,000 clones, roughly 92% of them singletons. Germline CDR1 and CDR2: MGHRA and YSYEKL. The CDR3 covers 16 residues. J gave up 1 base and V 1 base, and 2 bases lay outside the gene matches. Time point meaning: baseline, week 1 (first vaccination visit). Treatment here: pre-vaccination baseline after standard-of-care therapy. Astrocytomas found in donors were new, WHO grade 3 or 4, IDH1-mutant and ATRX-lost.

The chain couples TRBV4-1 to TRBJ2-2; 8 nucleotides line up with TRBD2. This specimen was PBMCs, taken from a glioma patient treated with radiotherapy, temozolomide or both. The sequence was collected from a man aged 18 to 30 with glioma. As DNA, the CDR3 is TGCGCCAGCAGCCAAGCCAGCGGGGGGAACACCGGGGAGCTGTTTTTT. Translated: CASSQASGGNTGELFF.